The next 30 T cell receptor beta chains were all read from a single sample in a study of OX40 agonist ivuxolimab in advanced cancers. Data came from immunoSEQ multiplex PCR; TCRdb stores just in-frame clones and leaves some out. The data show under 100,000 clones, roughly 90% seen once. The sequences come from CD4+ or CD8+ T cells sorted from blood, collected in a trial of the OX40 agonist ivuxolimab. The receptors stem from an adult with an advanced solid tumor such as melanoma, head and neck, liver or kidney cancer.

The chain recombines TRBV7-8 with TRBJ1-4, with 8 bases matching TRBD1. The junction had 7 bases not matched to a gene; V was cut back by 5 bases and J by 5 bases. The CDR3 has 15 residues. Germline assignment: CDR1 SGHVS and CDR2 FQNEAQ. As DNA, the CDR3 is TGTGCCAGCAGCCCGGACAGGGTAGAAAATGAAAAACTGTTTTTT. Amino acid sequence: CASSPDRVENEKLFF.

The gene calls are TRBV7-2 and TRBJ2-2; no definite D call. Per germline, CDR1 SGHTA and CDR2 FQGNSA. The CDR3 is 15 residues long. V gave up 6 bases and J gave up 1 base, with 12 bases separating them. DNA of the CDR3: TGTGCCAGCAGACGTTGGTCGGGGAACACCGGGGAGCTGTTTTTT. Translating gives CASRRWSGNTGELFF.

J is TRBJ2-3 and V is TRBV4-1; TRBD2 matches 8 bases. V shed 3 bases, J shed 1 base, and the junction held 3 bases outside the gene matches. This CDR3 comprises 15 residues. Germline V gene data show CDR1 as MGHRA and CDR2 as YSYEKL. The chain's CDR3 is CASSHPGRGTDTQYF. CDR3 sequence (DNA): TGCGCCAGCAGCCATCCCGGGAGGGGCACAGATACGCAGTATTTT.

The V call is TRBV20-1, the J call TRBJ1-4; the D is unclear. Trimming stripped 6 bases from V and 8 bases from J, with 4 bases between. Per the germline V gene, CDR1 is DFQATT and CDR2 is SNEGSKA (reference sequence). The CDR3 has 9 amino acids. CDR3 coding DNA: TGCAGTGCGGTAGAAAAACTGTTTTTT. Translation gives CSAVEKLFF.

This CDR3 reads CASSRGGQGGLHF. As DNA, the CDR3 is TGTGCCAGCAGCCGAGGGGGACAGGGAGGCCTCCACTTT. The gene calls are TRBV4-2 and TRBJ1-6; 9 bases line up with TRBD1. V was clipped by 4 bases and J by 15 bases; unmatched bases: 7. Germline values: CDR1 LGHNA, CDR2 YNFKEQ. The CDR3 runs 13 residues.

The V gene is TRBV30, the J gene TRBJ1-2; D is undetermined. The CDR3 covers 11 residues. CDR1 is GTSNPN, CDR2 SVGIG, per germline (reference sequence). V lost 3 bases, J lost 4 bases, and 6 bases lay in between. CDR3 residues: CAWRKIYGYTF. The DNA for the CDR3 is TGTGCCTGGAGAAAAATCTATGGCTACACCTTC.

The chain combines TRBV5-1 with TRBJ2-7; TRBD1 matches 7 bases. V lost 0 bases, J lost 0 bases, and 3 bases stayed unmatched. CDR1 is SGHRS, CDR2 YFSETQ, per germline. The CDR3 consists of 15 residues. This CDR3 is CASSLGQGSSYEQYF. Written as DNA, the CDR3 is TGCGCCAGCAGCTTGGGACAGGGCAGCTCCTACGAGCAGTACTTC.

This sequence joins TRBV18 and TRBJ2-3; tentatively, D is TRBD1 (6 bases). CDR1 is KGHSH, CDR2 LQKENI, per germline. Trimming removed 6 bases at V and 4 bases at J, with 14 bases between. The CDR3 length is 14 residues. The CDR3 DNA reads TGTGCCAGCTCGCCTCTGGGGGCGGCAGATACGCAGTATTTT. Amino acids: CASSPLGAADTQYF.

This clone has a handful of counts. The chain employs TRBV5-5 and TRBJ2-2; maybe TRBD2 (6 bases). Trimming removed 2 bases from V and 0 bases from J, with 11 bases in between. This CDR3 comprises 16 residues. Germline loops: CDR1 SGHKS, CDR2 YYEKEE (reference sequence). The CDR3 loop reads CASSFIGTSNTGELFF. The DNA for the CDR3 is TGTGCCAGCAGCTTTATCGGGACTTCGAACACCGGGGAGCTGTTTTTT.

Worth noting for this clone: This sample also contains other DNA sequences that code for the same CDR3. The gene calls are TRBV5-1 and TRBJ2-3, with TRBD2 matching 15 bases. The CDR3 has 17 residues. The ends lost 2 bases at V and 3 bases at J; junction bases unmatched: 4. The germline gives CDR1 SGHRS, CDR2 YFSETQ. The CDR3, as DNA: TGCGCCAGCAGCTTTGGACTAGCGGGGGGGCCGACAGATACGCAGTATTTT. It specifies CASSFGLAGGPTDTQYF.

The chain combines TRBV7-9 with TRBJ1-2; TRBD1 agrees at 7 bases. This CDR3 has 14 amino acids. J gave up 5 bases and V 6 bases, and 9 bases lay outside the gene matches. Germline V gene data show CDR1 as SEHNR and CDR2 as FQNEAQ (reference sequence). CDR3 DNA sequence: TGTGCCAGCAGACCACCGGGACAGATTTATGGCTACACCTTC. Amino acid sequence: CASRPPGQIYGYTF.

The chain recombines TRBV6-6 with TRBJ2-7; the D is unclear. Germline-derived CDR1 and CDR2 are MNHNY and SVGAGI (reference sequence). V lost 6 bases to trimming and J lost 0 bases, with 18 bases between them. The CDR3 is made up of 16 amino acids. As DNA, the CDR3 is TGTGCCAGCAGCTATCGGGTAGGCGTAGACTCCTACGAGCAGTACTTC. This sequence encodes CASSYRVGVDSYEQYF.

The chain has TRBV6-6 and TRBJ2-2; D is unresolved. With 4 bases removed from V and 6 bases from J, the gap between germline ends came to 3 bases. The CDR3 length is 11 residues. The V gene's germline CDR1 is MNHNY and CDR2 SVGAGI (reference sequence). The CDR3 DNA is TGTGCCAGCAGTTGGTCCGGGGAGCTGTTTTTT. As protein: CASSWSGELFF.

This clone has just a few counts. The chain links TRBV7-9 to TRBJ2-7; TRBD2 agrees at 9 bases. The germline V gene encodes CDR1 SEHNR and CDR2 FQNEAQ (reference sequence). This CDR3 is built from 15 residues. V lost 4 bases to trimming and J lost 0 bases; unmatched junction nucleotides: 4. This CDR3 is CASSSGGRASYEQYF. CDR3 coding DNA: TGTGCCAGCAGCTCAGGCGGGAGGGCCTCCTACGAGCAGTACTTC.

Here the CDR3 DNA reads TGTGCCAGCAGCGTACTGGACTCTGGAAACACCATATATTTT. It specifies CASSVLDSGNTIYF. V is TRBV9 and J is TRBJ1-3; D is unresolved. The CDR3 consists of 14 residues. Trimming removed 1 base at V and 0 bases at J, with 5 bases between. From germline, CDR1 is SGDLS and CDR2 YYNGEE.

The chain employs TRBV11-2 and TRBJ2-1; 12 positions agree with TRBD2. CDR1 and CDR2 from the germline V gene are SGHAT and FQNNGV. The CDR3 is 17 amino acids. The ends lost 5 bases at V and 3 bases at J; junction bases unmatched: 8. DNA of the CDR3: TGTGCCAGCAGCCCAGGACTAGCGGGGTTGTTCTACAATGAGCAGTTCTTC. This sequence encodes CASSPGLAGLFYNEQFF.

The count of this clone is one. J is TRBJ2-7 and V is TRBV4-3; 8 nucleotides match TRBD2. Germline CDR1 and CDR2: LGHNA and YSLEER. The CDR3 is 20 amino acids. The V gene end was trimmed by 4 bases and the J gene end by 3 bases; junction bases not matched to a gene: 23. As DNA, the CDR3 is TGCGCCAGCAGCCCAACGGGAGACAAGAAGAGCGGGAGTAAGATCTACGAGCAGTACTTC. It translates to CASSPTGDKKSGSKIYEQYF.

This rearrangement joins TRBV6-5 to TRBJ2-3; TRBD1 matches 7 bases. With V trimmed by 11 bases and J by 4 bases, 9 bases remained unmatched. The CDR3 runs to 13 residues. CDR1 and CDR2 from the germline V gene are MNHEY and SVGAGI. The DNA of the CDR3 is TGTGCCTCCTCGAGGGGGCGCCCAGATACGCAGTATTTT. It codes for CASSRGRPDTQYF.

The chain links TRBV5-6 to TRBJ2-3; no definite D call. Trimming stripped 4 bases from V and 0 bases from J, with 15 bases between. Per germline, CDR1 SGHDT and CDR2 YYEEEE. The CDR3 loop spans 16 amino acids. The DNA for the CDR3 is TGTGCCAGCAGCAGCAGTATGGTGAGAAGCACAGATACGCAGTATTTT. Amino acid sequence: CASSSSMVRSTDTQYF.

This chain joins TRBV30 and TRBJ2-5, with a weak D call TRBD2 (7 bases). CDR1 and CDR2 (germline): GTSNPN, SVGIG (reference sequence). Deletions cut 0 bases from V and 5 bases from J, with 10 bases between. The CDR3 contains 13 residues. In DNA form, the CDR3 reads TGTGCCTGGAGTGTGGGGGGGCTCGAGACCCAGTACTTC. This gives the protein CAWSVGGLETQYF.

V usage is TRBV30 and J usage is TRBJ2-1; TRBD2 agrees at 12 bases. CDR1 GTSNPN and CDR2 SVGIG come from the germline V gene (reference sequence). The CDR3 consists of 17 residues. V was pared by 3 bases and J by 7 bases, with 13 bases of the junction left unmatched. The CDR3 DNA sequence: TGTGCCTGGAGCGCATTCCGTGGACTAGCGGGAAGTAATGAGCAGTTCTTC. Translating it yields CAWSAFRGLAGSNEQFF.

The rearrangement uses TRBV25-1 and TRBJ1-1; 9 bases line up with TRBD1. CDR1 and CDR2 (germline): MGHDK, SYGVNS. This CDR3 comprises 14 residues. V was clipped by 6 bases and J by 0 bases; unmatched bases: 2. CDR3 loop: CASRRQGVNTEAFF. CDR3 nucleotides: TGTGCCAGCAGGAGACAGGGGGTGAACACTGAAGCTTTCTTT.

The chain links TRBV12-5 to TRBJ1-1, with 8 nucleotides matching TRBD1. CDR3 size: 12 residues. Germline assignment: CDR1 LGHNT and CDR2 FRNRAP. J gave up 8 bases and V 3 bases, and 2 bases lay outside the gene matches. CDR3 residues: CASGLGQGEAFF. The DNA for the CDR3 is TGTGCTAGTGGTTTAGGACAGGGAGAAGCTTTCTTT.

This rearrangement joins TRBV30 to TRBJ2-5, with D unclear. The CDR3 is 12 amino acids. V was pared by 0 bases and J by 5 bases, with 7 bases between. Germline CDR1 is GTSNPN and CDR2 is SVGIG (reference sequence). The CDR3, as DNA: TGTGCCTGGAGTGTAGGCCCGGAGACCCAGTACTTC. Amino acids: CAWSVGPETQYF.

This clone was seen a few times. J is TRBJ2-7 and V is TRBV10-3; 10 bases agree with TRBD1. This CDR3 is 13 amino acids long. After removal of 6 bases from V and 7 bases from J, the junction contained 6 bases not matched to a gene. Germline CDR1 and CDR2: ENHRY and SYGVKD. The CDR3 nucleotides read TGTGCCATCAGCCTGGACAGGGGGAGTGAGCAGTACTTC. Its translation is CAISLDRGSEQYF.

J is TRBJ2-4 and V is TRBV29-1; 11 bases map to TRBD2. This CDR3 is 14 amino acids long. Germline V gene sequence: CDR1 SQVTM, CDR2 ANQGSEA. CDR3 region: CRDSRLAGKNIQYF. The CDR3 DNA reads TGCAGAGATTCTCGACTAGCGGGAAAAAACATTCAGTACTTC.

The V gene is TRBV19, the J gene TRBJ1-3; the match to TRBD1 covers 7 bases. V was clipped by 4 bases and J by 2 bases; unmatched bases: 2. The CDR3 consists of 14 residues. Germline CDR1 and CDR2: LNHDA and SQIVND (reference sequence). CDR3 region: CASSTGGAGNTIYF. The CDR3 DNA sequence: TGTGCCAGTAGTACAGGGGGAGCTGGAAACACCATATATTTT.

This chain uses TRBV28 with TRBJ1-2, with TRBD1 identical over 7 bases. This CDR3 comprises 14 residues. Germline CDR1 and CDR2: MDHEN and SYDVKM. With 7 bases clipped from V and 2 bases from J, the junction kept 7 bases outside the gene matches. CDR3 protein: CASTHDRANYGYTF. The CDR3 DNA sequence: TGTGCCAGCACTCACGACAGGGCAAACTATGGCTACACCTTC.

V is TRBV6-4 and J is TRBJ2-1; D gene uncertain. V was clipped by 5 bases and J by 7 bases, with 15 bases between them. Germline V gene lookup returns CDR1 MRHNA and CDR2 SNTAGT. The CDR3 extends over 14 amino acids. CDR3 sequence (DNA): TGTGCCAGCAGTACCCGACTGTCCTTGAATGAGCAGTTCTTC. Translating it yields CASSTRLSLNEQFF.

The rearrangement links TRBV11-2 to TRBJ2-7, with D possibly being TRBD2 (6 bases). The CDR3 is 15 residues long. CDR1 is SGHAT and CDR2 is FQNNGV in the germline V gene. V was shortened by 2 bases and J by 6 bases, with 17 bases between the two germline ends. This CDR3 reads CASSLIRGSPGEQYF. Here the CDR3 DNA reads TGTGCCAGCAGCTTAATCCGGGGGAGCCCGGGCGAGCAGTACTTC.